This note documents a single T cell receptor (beta chain) sequence. The data belong to a study of B cell selection in AIRE deficiency. The CDR3 sequence is 15 residues long. CDR1 SGHRS and CDR2 YFSETQ come from the germline V gene. V was shortened by 0 bases and J by 1 base, with 11 bases between the two germline ends. Conventional CD4 T cells were sorted as CD4+CD127+ cells. Sequenced by immunoSEQ multiplex PCR; TCRdb stores in-frame clones only, minus some. The data hold tens of thousands of clones, with around 97% observed a single time. The chain carries TRBV5-1 and TRBJ2-7; no definite D call. The specimen sequenced was conventional CD4+ T cells sorted from PBMCs. The TCR originated in a human donor with AIRE deficiency. As DNA, the CDR3 is TGCGCCAGCAGCTTGGAGCCTCACCAATCCTACGAGCAGTACTTC. Amino acids: CASSLEPHQSYEQYF.